Listed here are 29 T cell receptor beta chains from one sample, sequenced in a study of blood T cell repertoires in COVID-19. Generated by immunoSEQ multiplex PCR, the TCRdb table keeps only in-frame clones and is missing some. The sample includes 75,000 to 90,000 clones, 80% seen only once; the top ten take around 13%. Sequenced material: peripheral blood. These receptors came from a woman between 35 and 50 years old with active or convalescent COVID-19.

The rearrangement links TRBV4-2 to TRBJ2-4; 9 bases are a match to TRBD2. Per the germline V gene, CDR1 is LGHNA and CDR2 is YNFKEQ. V shed 0 bases, J shed 2 bases, and the junction held 2 bases outside the gene matches. The CDR3 runs 16 residues. This chain's CDR3 is CASSQESSGTKNIQYF. The CDR3 DNA is TGTGCCAGCAGCCAAGAGTCTAGCGGGACCAAAAACATTCAGTACTTC.

The chain employs TRBV28 and TRBJ1-5, with D perhaps matching TRBD1 (5 bases). Trimming cost V 5 bases and J 6 bases, with 17 bases left between them. The CDR3 length is 15 residues. The germline CDR1 and CDR2 sequences are MDHEN and SYDVKM. The CDR3 region is CASSPTPRGGQPQHF. Written as DNA, the CDR3 is TGTGCCAGCAGTCCGACACCTCGGGGGGGTCAGCCCCAGCATTTT.

This chain uses TRBV7-9 with TRBJ2-7; D remains ambiguous. This CDR3 is 12 amino acids long. The germline V gene has CDR1 SEHNR and CDR2 FQNEAQ (reference sequence). Trimming took off 6 bases at V and 2 bases at J, with 8 bases between the two ends. CDR3 DNA sequence: TGTGCCAGCAGTGATACTACCTACGAGCAGTACTTC. The encoded protein is CASSDTTYEQYF.

This clone was seen a handful of times. The chain carries TRBV29-1 and TRBJ1-5; no definite D call. The V gene lost 4 bases and the J gene lost 0 bases, with 10 bases spanning the gap. This CDR3 is 14 amino acids long. The germline CDR1 and CDR2 sequences are SQVTM and ANQGSEA. The CDR3 reads CSVGSGNSNQPQHF. The DNA for the CDR3 is TGCAGCGTTGGTTCAGGAAATAGCAATCAGCCCCAGCATTTT.

The chain joins TRBV9 to TRBJ2-4; 8 bases agree with TRBD2. CDR3 length: 17 residues. Per the germline V gene, CDR1 is SGDLS and CDR2 is YYNGEE. J lost 4 bases, V lost 4 bases, and 13 bases had no gene match. The DNA for the CDR3 is TGTGCCAGCAGCCCTCCACCGGGGGGGCCTTTGAAAAACATTCAGTACTTC. The encoded protein is CASSPPPGGPLKNIQYF.

CDR3 in DNA: TGTGCCAGCAGCTTAGCGGGACTAGCGGGAGTTACGCAGTATTTT. Translation gives CASSLAGLAGVTQYF. This rearrangement joins TRBV7-9 to TRBJ2-3; 14 nucleotides agree with TRBD2. The germline gives CDR1 SEHNR, CDR2 FQNEAQ (reference sequence). The CDR3 totals 15 residues. The V segment lost 0 bases and the J segment 8 bases; nucleotides outside the gene matches: 1.

The chain joins TRBV28 to TRBJ2-4; TRBD1 is a possible D gene (6 bases). CDR3 length: 14 amino acids. Germline V gene data show CDR1 as MDHEN and CDR2 as SYDVKM. The V end lost 3 bases, the J end lost 2 bases, and 8 bases lay between the germline ends. The CDR3 reads CASSLQGTKNIQYF. As DNA, the CDR3 is TGTGCCAGCAGTTTGCAGGGGACCAAAAACATTCAGTACTTC.

The chain employs TRBV21-1 and TRBJ1-6; TRBD1, the table's D call, lacks a check against the DNA. TRBV21-1 is designated a pseudogene. The CDR3 runs to 13 residues. For the CDR3, the DNA is TGTGCCAGCAGCAAAGGTAGGGGTTCACCCCTCCACTTT. Amino acids: CASSKGRGSPLHF.

This chain uses TRBV4-2 with TRBJ1-3; D perhaps matches TRBD1 (5 bases). Deletions cut 1 base from V and 2 bases from J, with 6 bases between. The CDR3 contains 14 residues. Germline V gives CDR1 LGHNA, CDR2 YNFKEQ. The CDR3 sequence: CASSQGGAGNTIYF. The CDR3 region has the DNA TGTGCCAGCAGCCAAGGGGGGGCTGGAAACACCATATATTTT.

This sequence joins TRBV29-1 and TRBJ2-1; the D gene is possibly TRBD1 (6 bases). Trimming shortened V by 4 bases and J by 9 bases, and 13 bases separated the two germline ends. Germline CDR1 is SQVTM and CDR2 is ANQGSEA. The CDR3 has 12 amino acids. The chain's CDR3 is CSVVTGSGEQFF. In nucleotides, the CDR3 is TGCAGCGTTGTAACAGGGTCCGGTGAGCAGTTCTTC.

This rearrangement joins TRBV18 to TRBJ1-2; D remains ambiguous. Trimming stripped 3 bases from V and 4 bases from J, with 12 bases between. CDR1 is KGHSH and CDR2 is LQKENI in the germline V gene. CDR3 size: 14 residues. The CDR3 nucleotides are TGTGCCAGCTCACCCACGTACGAGCCCTATGGCTACACCTTC. Residues: CASSPTYEPYGYTF.

The chain uses TRBV19 and TRBJ2-2, with D possibly matching TRBD2 (5 bases). Per the germline V gene, CDR1 is LNHDA and CDR2 is SQIVND (reference sequence). V was shortened by 5 bases and J by 6 bases, with 7 bases between the two germline ends. The CDR3 has 12 residues. In DNA, the CDR3 is TGTGCCAGTAGTCAGAGGGCCGGGGAGCTGTTTTTT. It is translated as CASSQRAGELFF.

J is TRBJ2-7 and V is TRBV18; unclear D gene. Germline lookup yields CDR1 KGHSH and CDR2 LQKENI. This CDR3 has 13 amino acids. Between the trimmed V and J ends, which lost 3 bases and 2 bases, there was a span of 8 bases. CDR3: CASSPGGTYEQYF. DNA of the CDR3: TGTGCCAGCTCACCTGGCGGCACCTACGAGCAGTACTTC.

This chain uses TRBV11-2 with TRBJ1-2; tentatively, D is TRBD1 (5 bases). Germline CDR1 reads SGHAT; CDR2 reads FQNNGV. This CDR3 contains 16 residues. Trimming took off 0 bases at V and 6 bases at J, with 17 bases between the two ends. The CDR3 coding sequence is TGTGCCAGCAGCTTAGAAGGGCGCCGGGACTACCATGGCTACACCTTC. This codes for CASSLEGRRDYHGYTF.

The rearrangement joins TRBV2 to TRBJ2-3; D is undetermined. This CDR3 comprises 13 residues. Trimming stripped 5 bases from V and 5 bases from J, with 11 bases between. Germline values: CDR1 SNHLY, CDR2 FYNNEI. The CDR3, as DNA: TGTGCCAGCAGTCTCCCGGTTGAAGATACGCAGTATTTT. Translated: CASSLPVEDTQYF.

V usage is TRBV18 and J usage is TRBJ2-2, with TRBD1 as a possible D gene (6 bases). The CDR3 has 15 amino acids. The V end was cut by 8 bases, the J end by 1 base, with 14 bases between. The germline gives CDR1 KGHSH, CDR2 LQKENI. DNA of the CDR3: TGTGCCAGCACCCCGGGACATTTGAACACCGGGGAGCTGTTTTTT. Its translation: CASTPGHLNTGELFF.

V and J are TRBV19 and TRBJ1-5, with 11 positions matching TRBD1. This CDR3 contains 14 residues. V shed 9 bases and J 9 bases; nucleotides not matched to a gene: 10. Germline CDR1 is LNHDA and CDR2 is SQIVND (reference sequence). The DNA of the CDR3 is TGTGCCAGCTCCCGGACAGGGGGCCTCGGGCCCCAGCATTTT. Amino acids: CASSRTGGLGPQHF. Looking up the rest from reference TRBV19 and TRBJ1-5 gives the full variable domain: DGGITQSPKYLFRKEGQNVTLSCEQNLNHDAMYWYRQDPGQGLRLIYYSQIVNDFQKGDIAEGYSVSREKKESFPLTVTSAQKNPTAFYLCASSRTGGLGPQHFGDGTRLSIL.

The chain joins TRBV5-8 to TRBJ2-4; 11 bases are a match to TRBD1. Germline CDR1 reads SGHTS; CDR2 reads YDEGEE. V was pared by 3 bases and J by 0 bases, with 8 bases of the junction left unmatched. This CDR3 contains 18 residues. CDR3 sequence (DNA): TGTGCCAGCAGCTCCGGACAGGGGGCGACTTTAGCCAAAAACATTCAGTACTTC. Translated: CASSSGQGATLAKNIQYF.

The chain joins TRBV6-6 to TRBJ1-6, with 8 bases aligning to TRBD1. The J segment lost 9 bases and the V segment lost 5 bases, leaving 6 bases of the junction unmatched. The CDR3 contains 14 residues. CDR1 is MNHNY, CDR2 SVGAGI, per germline (reference sequence). In DNA, the CDR3 is TGTGCCAGCAGTCCCCAGGGGGCGGGTTCACCCCTCCACTTT. It yields the protein CASSPQGAGSPLHF.

CDR3 DNA sequence: TGTGCCAGCAGAGGACAGTTAAATCAGCCCCAGCATTTT. Translation: CASRGQLNQPQHF. This sequence joins TRBV6-5 and TRBJ1-5; tentative D call: TRBD1 (6 bases). CDR1 is MNHEY, CDR2 SVGAGI, per germline. The CDR3 extends over 13 amino acids. V was cut by 6 bases and J by 4 bases, with 10 bases left in between.

V usage is TRBV5-1 and J usage is TRBJ1-6; 7 bases line up with TRBD1. The V gene end was trimmed by 2 bases and the J gene end by 5 bases; junction bases not matched to a gene: 7. The CDR3 covers 16 residues. CDR1 SGHRS and CDR2 YFSETQ come from the germline V gene. The DNA for the CDR3 is TGCGCCAGCAGCTTTACAGGGGATGCCCATAATTCACCCCTCCACTTT. Translation gives CASSFTGDAHNSPLHF.

This clone appeared a few times. The CDR3 region has the DNA TGTGCCTGGTCCACGGCCGGGGAGCTGTTTTTT. Its protein is CAWSTAGELFF. This sequence joins TRBV30 and TRBJ2-2, with unresolved D. The CDR3 has 11 amino acids. Germline lookup yields CDR1 GTSNPN and CDR2 SVGIG (reference sequence). The V and J ends lost 5 bases and 6 bases respectively, with 7 bases between them.

V gene TRBV9 combines with J gene TRBJ2-1; TRBD1 matches 7 bases. Germline V gene data show CDR1 as SGDLS and CDR2 as YYNGEE. The CDR3 runs to 13 residues. Trimming took 2 bases from V and 6 from J; bases not matched to a gene: 2. In DNA form, the CDR3 reads TGTGCCAGCAGCGTTGGGACAGTCAATGAGCAGTTCTTC. It yields the protein CASSVGTVNEQFF.

The genes are TRBV7-2 and TRBJ2-2; TRBD1 might be the D (5 bases). Trimming shortened V by 6 bases and J by 4 bases, and 18 bases separated the two germline ends. From germline, CDR1 is SGHTA and CDR2 FQGNSA. The CDR3 runs 16 residues. In nucleotides, the CDR3 is TGTGCCAGCAGTACACAGGTACCCTCCTCCACCGGGGAGCTGTTTTTT. As protein: CASSTQVPSSTGELFF.

This rearrangement joins TRBV10-3 to TRBJ2-7, with D possibly being TRBD2 (7 bases). Germline CDR1 and CDR2: ENHRY and SYGVKD. The CDR3 is 15 residues long. V lost 2 bases and J 3 bases, leaving 14 bases between the germline ends. DNA of the CDR3: TGTGCCATCAGTGAGGGGGGCGGGAGCAACTACGAGCAGTACTTC. Its protein product is CAISEGGGSNYEQYF.

V gene TRBV6-5 combines with J gene TRBJ2-7; TRBD1 might be the D (6 bases). V lost 7 bases and J 4 bases, leaving 11 bases between the germline ends. CDR1 is MNHEY, CDR2 SVGAGI, per germline. CDR3 size: 12 residues. CDR3 bases: TGTGCCAGCAAGGGGGTCGGGTACGAGCAGTACTTC. The encoded protein is CASKGVGYEQYF.

This clone was detected a few times. The CDR3 DNA is TGTGCCAGCAGCCAAGATGGGGGGAACTATGGCTACACCTTC. This translates into CASSQDGGNYGYTF. V gene TRBV4-2 combines with J gene TRBJ1-2, with D maybe TRBD1 (5 bases). This CDR3 has 14 amino acids. Trimming removed 0 bases from V and 2 bases from J, with 7 bases in between. Germline CDR1 and CDR2: LGHNA and YNFKEQ.

The chain combines TRBV30 with TRBJ1-4; 8 bases fit TRBD1. After removal of 8 bases from V and 7 bases from J, the junction contained 9 bases not matched to a gene. Looked up from germline, CDR1 is GTSNPN and CDR2 is SVGIG (reference sequence). This CDR3 is built from 13 residues. The CDR3 here is CALDRGVGEKLFF. CDR3 nucleotides: TGTGCCCTAGACAGGGGAGTTGGTGAAAAACTGTTTTTT.

This clone was counted only a few times. V is TRBV7-2 and J is TRBJ1-3; D is possibly TRBD1 (5 bases). CDR3 length equals 15 residues. V lost 0 bases to trimming and J lost 0 bases, with 6 bases between them. The germline gives CDR1 SGHTA, CDR2 FQGNSA. CDR3 residues: CASSLAGGSGNTIYF. In DNA, the CDR3 is TGTGCCAGCAGCTTAGCCGGGGGCTCTGGAAACACCATATATTTT.